A single sample is the source of the 10 T cell receptor beta chains below, sequenced in a study of shared clonotypes between healthy human individuals. Method: immunoSEQ multiplex PCR; TCRdb's copy keeps in-frame clones and lacks some. The sample yields hundreds of thousands of clones, around 77% seen once. The sample consisted of PBMCs. These receptors all come from a woman aged 40 to 49 in good health. Some clones in this sample may be carry-over from other donors' samples.

The sample holds one count of this clone. The genes are TRBV7-2 and TRBJ2-1; 9 positions match TRBD2. Losses at the gene ends were 1 base for V and 5 bases for J; bases not matched to a gene: 3. Germline V lookup: CDR1 SGHTA, CDR2 FQGNSA. CDR3 size: 15 residues. CDR3 in amino acids: CASSLVASGDNEQFF. CDR3 bases: TGTGCCAGCAGCTTAGTGGCTAGCGGGGACAATGAGCAGTTCTTC. The whole variable domain, remainder taken from reference TRBV7-2 and TRBJ2-1, is GAGVSQSPSNKVTEKGKDVELRCDPISGHTALYWYRQSLGQGLEFLIYFQGNSAPDKSGLPSDRFSAERTGGSVSTLTIQRTQQEDSAVYLCASSLVASGDNEQFFGPGTRLTVL.

This clone was detected once. The V gene is TRBV4-1, the J gene TRBJ1-2; D gene unclear. V shed 2 bases and J shed 4 bases, with 8 bases lying between them. CDR3 length equals 13 residues. Germline V gene sequence: CDR1 MGHRA, CDR2 YSYEKL. CDR3 bases: TGCGCCAGCAGCCAACGTGGGTTCTATGGCTACACCTTC. Protein sequence: CASSQRGFYGYTF.

The rearrangement links TRBV7-9 to TRBJ2-5; the D is unclear. The CDR3 runs to 14 residues. With 4 bases removed from V and 2 bases from J, the gap between germline ends came to 11 bases. Germline V gene sequence: CDR1 SEHNR, CDR2 FQNEAQ (reference sequence). This chain's CDR3 is CASSWGSGQETQYF. CDR3 nucleotides: TGTGCCAGCAGCTGGGGTTCTGGGCAAGAGACCCAGTACTTC. Supplemented by reference TRBV7-9 and TRBJ2-5, the full variable domain reads DTGVSQNPRHKITKRGQNVTFRCDPISEHNRLYWYRQTLGQGPEFLTYFQNEAQLEKSRLLSDRFSAERPKGSFSTLEIQRTEQGDSAMYLCASSWGSGQETQYFGPGTRLLVL.

This chain links TRBV5-6 with TRBJ1-1; no definite D call. The germline V gene has CDR1 SGHDT and CDR2 YYEEEE. V dropped 0 bases and J dropped 3 bases, with 3 bases sitting between them. The CDR3 is 12 residues long. This CDR3 reads CASSLVDTEAFF. DNA of the CDR3: TGTGCCAGCAGCTTGGTAGACACTGAAGCTTTCTTT.

The CDR3 nucleotides read TGTGCCAGTAGTATGGAGGCCAGGGCGGTTCCGCTGTTTTTT. Translating it yields CASSMEARAVPLFF. This chain links TRBV19 with TRBJ2-2; D is tentatively TRBD1 or TRBD2 (5 bases each). Germline V gene data show CDR1 as LNHDA and CDR2 as SQIVND (reference sequence). The germline V and J ends were trimmed by 3 bases and 13 bases, with 18 bases remaining between them. The CDR3 sequence is 14 residues long.

The chain couples TRBV28 to TRBJ2-7, with D perhaps matching TRBD2 (5 bases). This CDR3 contains 14 residues. The germline V and J ends were trimmed by 3 bases and 4 bases, with 13 bases remaining between them. The germline V gene has CDR1 MDHEN and CDR2 SYDVKM. The CDR3 region has the DNA TGTGCCAGCAGTTTCTGGGAGAGGCCATACGAGCAGTACTTC. This gives the protein CASSFWERPYEQYF.

V usage is TRBV30 and J usage is TRBJ1-3; D unresolved. The CDR3 sequence is 14 residues long. CDR1 GTSNPN and CDR2 SVGIG come from the germline V gene (reference sequence). V lost 0 bases and J lost 4, with 10 bases in between. CDR3 loop: CAWSVLRSGNTIYF. In DNA form, the CDR3 reads TGTGCCTGGAGTGTACTGAGGTCCGGAAACACCATATATTTT.

The chain joins TRBV30 to TRBJ1-2; D remains unclear. This CDR3 spans 12 amino acids. V gave up 3 bases and J gave up 5 bases, with 10 bases separating them. CDR1 is GTSNPN, CDR2 SVGIG, per germline (reference sequence). CDR3: CAWRTEAYGYTF. In nucleotides, the CDR3 is TGTGCCTGGAGGACTGAAGCTTATGGCTACACCTTC.

As to this clone: With a far larger clone one base away, a read error is the likely cause. This chain links TRBV29-1 with TRBJ1-4, with 9 bases aligning to TRBD1. Germline V gene sequence: CDR1 SQVTM, CDR2 ANQGSEA. The junction had 17 bases not matched to a gene; V was cut back by 7 bases and J by 8 bases. The CDR3 is 16 residues long. The CDR3 DNA reads TGCAGCGGTCCTCCCCGCCGGGACAGGGAGGACGAAAAACTGTTTTTT. Translation: CSGPPRRDREDEKLFF.

V usage is TRBV9 and J usage is TRBJ2-7; TRBD1 or TRBD2 may be the D gene (6 bases each). The V and J ends lost 3 bases and 1 base respectively, with 17 bases between them. Germline V gene lookup returns CDR1 SGDLS and CDR2 YYNGEE. The CDR3 runs 16 residues. The CDR3 loop reads CASSAPLGGGSYEQYF. For the CDR3, the DNA is TGTGCCAGCAGCGCCCCCTTAGGGGGAGGATCCTACGAGCAGTACTTC.